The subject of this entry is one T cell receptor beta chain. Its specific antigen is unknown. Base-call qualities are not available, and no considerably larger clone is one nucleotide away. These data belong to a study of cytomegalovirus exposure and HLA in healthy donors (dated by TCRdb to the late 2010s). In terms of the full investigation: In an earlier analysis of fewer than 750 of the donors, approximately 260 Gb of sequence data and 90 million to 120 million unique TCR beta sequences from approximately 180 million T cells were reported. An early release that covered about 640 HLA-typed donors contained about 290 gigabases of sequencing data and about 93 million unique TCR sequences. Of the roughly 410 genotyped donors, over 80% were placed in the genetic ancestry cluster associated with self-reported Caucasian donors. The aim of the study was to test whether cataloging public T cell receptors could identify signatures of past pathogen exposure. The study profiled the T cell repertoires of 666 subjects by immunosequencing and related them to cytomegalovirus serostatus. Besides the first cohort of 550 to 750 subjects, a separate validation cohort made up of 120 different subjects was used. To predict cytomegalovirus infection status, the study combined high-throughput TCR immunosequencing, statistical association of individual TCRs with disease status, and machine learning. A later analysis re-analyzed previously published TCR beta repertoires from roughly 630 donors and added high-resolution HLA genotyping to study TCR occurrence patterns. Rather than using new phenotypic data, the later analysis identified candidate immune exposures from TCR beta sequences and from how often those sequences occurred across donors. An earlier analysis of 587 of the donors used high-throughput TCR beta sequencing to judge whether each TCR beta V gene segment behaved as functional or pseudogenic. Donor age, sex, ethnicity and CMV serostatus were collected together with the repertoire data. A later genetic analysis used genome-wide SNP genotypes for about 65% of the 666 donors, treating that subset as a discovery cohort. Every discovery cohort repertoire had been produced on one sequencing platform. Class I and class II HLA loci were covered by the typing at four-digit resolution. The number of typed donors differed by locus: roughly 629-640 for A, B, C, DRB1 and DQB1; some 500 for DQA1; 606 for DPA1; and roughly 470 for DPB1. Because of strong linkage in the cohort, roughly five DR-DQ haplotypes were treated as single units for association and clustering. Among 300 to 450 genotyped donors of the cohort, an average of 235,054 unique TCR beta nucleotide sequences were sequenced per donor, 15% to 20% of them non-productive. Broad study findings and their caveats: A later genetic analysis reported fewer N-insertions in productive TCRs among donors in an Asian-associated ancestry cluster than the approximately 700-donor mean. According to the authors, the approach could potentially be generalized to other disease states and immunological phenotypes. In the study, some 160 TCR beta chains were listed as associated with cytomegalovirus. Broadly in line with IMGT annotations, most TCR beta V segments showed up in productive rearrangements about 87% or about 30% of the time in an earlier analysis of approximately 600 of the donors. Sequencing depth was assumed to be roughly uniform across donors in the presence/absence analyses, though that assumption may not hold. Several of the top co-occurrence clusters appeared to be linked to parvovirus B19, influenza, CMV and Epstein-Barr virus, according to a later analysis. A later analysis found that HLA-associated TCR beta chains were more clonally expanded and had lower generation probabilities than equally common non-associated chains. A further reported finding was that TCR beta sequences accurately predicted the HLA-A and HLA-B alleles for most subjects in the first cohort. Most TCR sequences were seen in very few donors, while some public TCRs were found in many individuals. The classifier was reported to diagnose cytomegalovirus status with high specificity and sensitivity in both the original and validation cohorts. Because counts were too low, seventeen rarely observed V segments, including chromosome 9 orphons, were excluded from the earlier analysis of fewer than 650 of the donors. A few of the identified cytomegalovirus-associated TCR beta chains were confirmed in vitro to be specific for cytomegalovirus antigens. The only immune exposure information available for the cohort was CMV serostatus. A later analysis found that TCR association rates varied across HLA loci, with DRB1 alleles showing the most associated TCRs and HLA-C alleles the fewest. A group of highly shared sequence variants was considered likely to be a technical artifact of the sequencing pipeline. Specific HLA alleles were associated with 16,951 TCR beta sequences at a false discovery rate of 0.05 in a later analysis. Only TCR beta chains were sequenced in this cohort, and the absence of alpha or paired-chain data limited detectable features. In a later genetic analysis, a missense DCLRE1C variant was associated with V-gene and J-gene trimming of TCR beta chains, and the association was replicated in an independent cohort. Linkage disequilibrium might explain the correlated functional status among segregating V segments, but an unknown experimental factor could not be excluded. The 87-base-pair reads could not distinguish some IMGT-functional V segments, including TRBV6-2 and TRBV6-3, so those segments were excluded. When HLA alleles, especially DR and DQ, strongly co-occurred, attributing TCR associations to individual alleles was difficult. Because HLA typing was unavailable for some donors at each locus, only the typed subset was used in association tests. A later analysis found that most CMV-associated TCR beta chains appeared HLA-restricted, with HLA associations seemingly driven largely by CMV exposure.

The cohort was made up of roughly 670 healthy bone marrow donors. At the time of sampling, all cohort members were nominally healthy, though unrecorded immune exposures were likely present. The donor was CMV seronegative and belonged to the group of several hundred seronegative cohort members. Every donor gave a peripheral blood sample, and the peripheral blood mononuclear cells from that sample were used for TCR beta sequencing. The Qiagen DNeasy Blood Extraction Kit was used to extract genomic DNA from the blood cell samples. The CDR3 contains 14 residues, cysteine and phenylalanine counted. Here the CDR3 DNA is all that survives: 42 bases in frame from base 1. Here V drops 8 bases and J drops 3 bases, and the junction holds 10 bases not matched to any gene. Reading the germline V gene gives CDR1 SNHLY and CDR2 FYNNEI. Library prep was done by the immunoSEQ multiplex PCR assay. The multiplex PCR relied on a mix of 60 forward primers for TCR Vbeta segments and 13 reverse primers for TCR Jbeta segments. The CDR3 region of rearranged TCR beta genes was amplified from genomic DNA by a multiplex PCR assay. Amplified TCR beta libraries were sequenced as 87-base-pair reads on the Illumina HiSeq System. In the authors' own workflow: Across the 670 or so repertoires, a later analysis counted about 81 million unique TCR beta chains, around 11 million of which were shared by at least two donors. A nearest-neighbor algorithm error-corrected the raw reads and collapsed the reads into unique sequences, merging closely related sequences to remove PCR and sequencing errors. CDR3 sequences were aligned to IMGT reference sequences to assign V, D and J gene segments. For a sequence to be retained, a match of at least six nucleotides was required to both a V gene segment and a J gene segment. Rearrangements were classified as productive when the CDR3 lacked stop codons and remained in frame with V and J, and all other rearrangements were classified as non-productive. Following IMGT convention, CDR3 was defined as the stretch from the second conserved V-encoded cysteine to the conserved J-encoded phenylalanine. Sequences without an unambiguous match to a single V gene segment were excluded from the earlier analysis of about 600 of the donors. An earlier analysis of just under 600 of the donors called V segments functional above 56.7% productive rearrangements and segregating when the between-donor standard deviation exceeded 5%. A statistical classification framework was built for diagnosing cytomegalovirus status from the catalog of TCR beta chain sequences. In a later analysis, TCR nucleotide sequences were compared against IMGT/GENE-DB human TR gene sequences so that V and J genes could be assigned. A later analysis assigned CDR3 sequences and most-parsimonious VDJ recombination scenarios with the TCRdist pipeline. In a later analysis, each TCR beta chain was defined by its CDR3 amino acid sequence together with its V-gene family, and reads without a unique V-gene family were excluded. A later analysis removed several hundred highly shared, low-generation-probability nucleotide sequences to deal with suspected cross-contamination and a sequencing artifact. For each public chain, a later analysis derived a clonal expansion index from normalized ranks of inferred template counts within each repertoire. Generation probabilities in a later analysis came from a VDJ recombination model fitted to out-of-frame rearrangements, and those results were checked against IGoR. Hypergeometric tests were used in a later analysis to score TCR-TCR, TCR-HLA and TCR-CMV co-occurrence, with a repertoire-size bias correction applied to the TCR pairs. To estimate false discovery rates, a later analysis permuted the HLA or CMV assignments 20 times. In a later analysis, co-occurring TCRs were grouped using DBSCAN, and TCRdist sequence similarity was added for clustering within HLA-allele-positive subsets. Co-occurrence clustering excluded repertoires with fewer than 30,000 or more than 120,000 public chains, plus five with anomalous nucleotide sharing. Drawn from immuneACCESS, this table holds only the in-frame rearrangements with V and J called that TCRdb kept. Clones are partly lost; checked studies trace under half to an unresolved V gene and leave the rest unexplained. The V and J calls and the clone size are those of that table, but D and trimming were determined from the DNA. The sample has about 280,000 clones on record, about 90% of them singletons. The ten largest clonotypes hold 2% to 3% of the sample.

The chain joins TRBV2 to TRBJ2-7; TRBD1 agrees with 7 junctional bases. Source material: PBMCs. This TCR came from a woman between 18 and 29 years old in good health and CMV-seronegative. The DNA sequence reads TGTGCCAGCGGCCTGACTACAGGGGTCTACGAGCAGTACTTC. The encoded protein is CASGLTTGVYEQYF.